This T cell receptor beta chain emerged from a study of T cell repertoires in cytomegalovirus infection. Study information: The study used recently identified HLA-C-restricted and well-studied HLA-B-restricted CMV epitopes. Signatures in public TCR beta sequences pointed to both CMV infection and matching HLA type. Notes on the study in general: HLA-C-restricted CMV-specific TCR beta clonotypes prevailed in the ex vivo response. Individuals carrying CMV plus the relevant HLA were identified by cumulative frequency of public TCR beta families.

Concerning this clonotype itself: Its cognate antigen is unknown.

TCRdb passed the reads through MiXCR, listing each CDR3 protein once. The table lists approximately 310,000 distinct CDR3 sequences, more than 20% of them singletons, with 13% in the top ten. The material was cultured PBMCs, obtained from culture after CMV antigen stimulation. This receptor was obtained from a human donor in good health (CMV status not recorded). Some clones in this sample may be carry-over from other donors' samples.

CDR3 loop: CATPEGSTDTQYF. Written as DNA, the CDR3 is TGTGCCACCCCGGAGGGTAGCACAGATACGCAGTATTTT. This chain connects TRBV7-9 to TRBJ2-3; maybe TRBD2 (6 bases). V gave up 10 bases and J gave up 0 bases, with 11 bases separating them. Germline-derived CDR1 and CDR2 are SEHNR and FQNEAQ (reference sequence). The CDR3 extends over 13 amino acids.